This T cell receptor beta chain is drawn from a study of T cell responses to AZD1222 COVID-19 vaccine. Sequenced by immunoSEQ multiplex PCR; TCRdb stores in-frame clones only, minus some. Of over 100,000 clones listed, around 84% are singletons. This clone was detected only once. The TCR was taken from an adult in good health. This specimen was peripheral blood, taken on day 0 of AZD1222 vaccination.

CDR3 DNA sequence: TGTGCCATCAGTGAGTCGAGGACAGGGCTCAACGAGCAGTACTTC. Amino acid sequence: CAISESRTGLNEQYF. This sequence joins TRBV10-3 and TRBJ2-7; 8 bases match TRBD1. CDR3 length: 15 amino acids. Unmatched junction bases numbered 6, after V lost 0 bases and J lost 5 bases. The germline V gene has CDR1 ENHRY and CDR2 SYGVKD.